The 17 T cell receptor beta chains below all came from one sample that was sequenced in a study of T-cell reconstitution after alpha-beta-depleted transplantation in children. The TCRbeta library incorporated unique molecular identifiers. From the PCR reads, TCRdb called clonotypes with MiXCR, one entry per CDR3 protein. The data show fewer than 150,000 distinct CDR3 sequences, approximately 22% seen once. The starting material was PBMCs, mostly from graft donor cells, obtained 180 days after TCRalphabeta/CD19-depleted stem cell transplant. The receptors derive from a male patient aged 2 to 10 who had a stem cell transplant for chronic granulomatous disease, so the T cells may come from the graft donor.

V and J are TRBV5-1 and TRBJ2-7; the match to TRBD1 covers 7 bases. The CDR3 contains 15 residues. The germline V gene encodes CDR1 SGHRS and CDR2 YFSETQ. The V and J ends lost 2 bases and 1 base, in that order; junction bases with no gene match: 6. The CDR3 nucleotides are TGCGCCAGCAGCTTTAGACAGGGTTCTTCCTACGAGCAGTACTTC. Amino acid sequence: CASSFRQGSSYEQYF.

This sequence joins TRBV20-1 and TRBJ2-3, with 10 bases that match TRBD2. Germline V CDR1 and CDR2: DFQATT, SNEGSKA (reference sequence). V gave up 5 bases and J gave up 2 bases; unmatched junction bases: 4. CDR3 size: 14 residues. The CDR3 region has the DNA TGCAGTGCTGCCGGGACTAGCGCCACAGATACGCAGTATTTT. This codes for CSAAGTSATDTQYF.

This clonotype was seen at least ten times. The V call is TRBV20-1, the J call TRBJ2-6; D uncertain. Germline-derived CDR1 and CDR2 are DFQATT and SNEGSKA (reference sequence). The CDR3 sequence is 12 residues long. V was shortened by 6 bases and J by 1 base, with 4 bases between the two germline ends. As DNA, the CDR3 is TGCAGTGCCCAGTCTGGGGCCAACGTCCTGACTTTC. This codes for CSAQSGANVLTF.

The chain links TRBV7-6 to TRBJ2-3; 9 bases fit TRBD2. This CDR3 is built from 16 residues. The ends lost 4 bases at V and 4 bases at J; junction bases unmatched: 9. Germline CDR1 is SGHVS and CDR2 is FNYEAQ. The CDR3 region is CASSWVAGEIADTQYF. CDR3 coding DNA: TGTGCCAGCAGCTGGGTAGCGGGAGAAATCGCAGATACGCAGTATTTT. Variable domain in full (rest from reference TRBV7-6 and TRBJ2-3): GAGVSQSPRYKVTKRGQDVALRCDPISGHVSLYWYRQALGQGPEFLTYFNYEAQQDKSGLPNDRFSAERPEGSISTLTIQRTEQRDSAMYRCASSWVAGEIADTQYFGPGTRLTVL.

The chain uses TRBV5-6 and TRBJ2-1; 12 bases agree with TRBD2. The ends lost 5 bases at V and 5 bases at J; junction bases unmatched: 5. CDR3 size: 15 residues. CDR1 SGHDT and CDR2 YYEEEE come from the germline V gene. CDR3 DNA sequence: TGTGCCAGCAGTTCCTGGACTAGCGGGAACAATGAGCAGTTCTTC. Translating gives CASSSWTSGNNEQFF.

This clonotype was counted ten times or more. The CDR3 sequence: CASSLDPGEHQPQHF. CDR3 DNA: TGTGCCAGCAGCTTAGATCCAGGGGAGCATCAGCCCCAGCATTTT. The V and J genes are TRBV7-9 and TRBJ1-5; perhaps TRBD1 as D (6 bases). Germline assignment: CDR1 SEHNR and CDR2 FQNEAQ (reference sequence). The CDR3 is 15 residues long. With 1 base removed from V and 5 bases from J, the gap between germline ends came to 12 bases.

This clonotype was seen just once. The chain is built from TRBV20-1 and TRBJ1-5; D might be TRBD1 (6 bases). V was trimmed by 1 base and J by 2 bases, leaving 9 bases between them. This CDR3 has 14 residues. Germline lookup yields CDR1 DFQATT and CDR2 SNEGSKA (reference sequence). The CDR3 region has the DNA TGCAGTGCTAGAGCTGGGGGCGGCAATCAGCCCCAGCATTTT. Translation gives CSARAGGGNQPQHF.

DNA of the CDR3: TGCGCCAGCAGCCCGGGACATCGACAAGACTACGAGCAGTACTTC. It specifies CASSPGHRQDYEQYF. The rearrangement links TRBV5-1 to TRBJ2-7; D is possibly TRBD1 (6 bases). Trimming took off 4 bases at V and 3 bases at J, with 17 bases between the two ends. This CDR3 spans 15 amino acids. Germline V gene data show CDR1 as SGHRS and CDR2 as YFSETQ.

This clonotype was counted many times. The rearrangement links TRBV5-1 to TRBJ1-1; no reliable D call. The CDR3 loop spans 14 amino acids. Germline loops: CDR1 SGHRS, CDR2 YFSETQ. Trimming removed 0 bases at V and 1 base at J, with 7 bases between. The CDR3 loop is CASSLAWANTEAFF. Written as DNA, the CDR3 is TGCGCCAGCAGCTTGGCCTGGGCGAACACTGAAGCTTTCTTT.

This clonotype was counted between two and nine times. This sequence joins TRBV20-1 and TRBJ2-5, with a weak D call TRBD2 (5 bases). The ends were cut back, 0 bases at V and 1 base at J, with 9 bases in the middle. The CDR3 has 14 residues. Germline loops: CDR1 DFQATT, CDR2 SNEGSKA (reference sequence). Written as DNA, the CDR3 is TGCAGTGCTAGAGACTCTAGCCGCCAAGAGACCCAGTACTTC. Translated: CSARDSSRQETQYF.

This clonotype was counted ten times or more. The chain combines TRBV6-2 or TRBV6-3 with TRBJ2-7; no firm D call. In germline, CDR1 is MNHEY, CDR2 SVGEGT. CDR3 length equals 12 residues. Trimming removed 0 bases from V and 3 bases from J, with 3 bases in between. CDR3 in amino acids: CASSYSNYEQYF. The CDR3 DNA is TGTGCCAGCAGTTACTCCAACTACGAGCAGTACTTC.

In its sample, this clonotype was seen many times. The chain employs TRBV7-8 and TRBJ2-1, with TRBD1 as a possible D gene (5 bases). This CDR3 contains 15 residues. The V gene lost 5 bases and the J gene lost 5 bases, with 16 bases spanning the gap. The germline V gene encodes CDR1 SGHVS and CDR2 FQNEAQ. CDR3 region: CASSPRQGPHNEQFF. In DNA form, the CDR3 reads TGTGCCAGCAGCCCCCGCCAGGGCCCCCACAATGAGCAGTTCTTC. Drawing the rest from reference TRBV7-8 and TRBJ2-1, the complete variable domain is GAGVSQSPRYKVAKRGQDVALRCDPISGHVSLFWYQQALGQGPEFLTYFQNEAQLDKSGLPSDRFFAERPEGSVSTLKIQRTQQEDSAVYLCASSPRQGPHNEQFFGPGTRLTVL.

At least ten counts were recorded for this clonotype. This chain uses TRBV5-1 with TRBJ2-1; D is possibly TRBD1 or TRBD2 (5 bases each). With 6 bases removed from V and 6 bases from J, the gap between germline ends came to 19 bases. This CDR3 comprises 15 residues. Germline CDR1 and CDR2: SGHRS and YFSETQ. CDR3 amino acids: CASTEQGRGGNEQFF. The CDR3 DNA sequence: TGCGCCAGCACCGAGCAGGGAAGAGGAGGCAATGAGCAGTTCTTC. Looking up the rest from reference TRBV5-1 and TRBJ2-1 gives the full variable domain: KAGVTQTPRYLIKTRGQQVTLSCSPISGHRSVSWYQQTPGQGLQFLFEYFSETQRNKGNFPGRFSGRQFSNSRSEMNVSTLELGDSALYLCASTEQGRGGNEQFFGPGTRLTVL.

This chain uses TRBV5-6 with TRBJ2-7; no clear D. The CDR3 covers 12 residues. Germline V gives CDR1 SGHDT, CDR2 YYEEEE. Trimming pared 4 bases from V and 3 bases from J, leaving 8 bases between. The CDR3 DNA follows: TGTGCCAGCAGCGGGTCGGGCTACGAGCAGTACTTC. Protein product: CASSGSGYEQYF.

In nucleotides, the CDR3 is TGTGCCACCAGCAGACAGGGAGGCTCTGGGGCCAACGTCCTGACTTTC. Translation: CATSRQGGSGANVLTF. The chain joins TRBV15 to TRBJ2-6; weak D call: TRBD2 (6 bases). The CDR3 runs 16 residues. V was clipped by 2 bases and J by 0 bases, with 8 bases between them. Germline CDR1 and CDR2: LNHNV and YYDKDF (reference sequence).

This clonotype showed up many times. The chain links TRBV5-5 to TRBJ2-1; maybe TRBD2 (6 bases). The CDR3 runs to 14 residues. Germline V gives CDR1 SGHKS, CDR2 YYEKEE (reference sequence). V lost 3 bases and J lost 4, with 11 bases in between. CDR3 sequence: CASSSLGGYNEQFF. The CDR3 coding sequence is TGTGCCAGCAGCTCCCTAGGAGGGTACAATGAGCAGTTCTTC.

This clonotype occurred once. The chain has TRBV6-5 and TRBJ2-1, with D perhaps TRBD2 (6 bases). The V end was cut by 0 bases, the J end by 4 bases, with 13 bases between. CDR3 length equals 16 residues. Germline CDR1 MNHEY, CDR2 SVGAGI. The CDR3 bases are TGTGCCAGCAGTTACTCGACGGCAGGAGGGTACAATGAGCAGTTCTTC. It is translated as CASSYSTAGGYNEQFF.